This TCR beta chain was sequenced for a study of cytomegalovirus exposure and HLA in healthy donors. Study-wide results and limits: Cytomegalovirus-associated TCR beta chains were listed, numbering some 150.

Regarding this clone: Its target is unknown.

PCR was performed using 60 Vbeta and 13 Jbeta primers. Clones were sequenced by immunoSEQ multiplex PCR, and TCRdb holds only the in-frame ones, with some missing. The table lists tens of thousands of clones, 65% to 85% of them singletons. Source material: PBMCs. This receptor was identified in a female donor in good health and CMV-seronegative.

Here the CDR3 reads CASSHLADYNEQFF. The CDR3 DNA follows: TGTGCCAGCAGCCACCTTGCGGACTACAATGAGCAGTTCTTC. The rearrangement uses TRBV9 and TRBJ2-1; D is undetermined. The germline gives CDR1 SGDLS, CDR2 YYNGEE. Deletions cut 4 bases from V and 3 bases from J, with 11 bases between. CDR3 size: 14 residues.